These T cell receptor beta chains were read from a single sample in a study of blood T cell repertoires in COVID-19. TCRdb's copy holds only in-frame clones and misses some; the assay was immunoSEQ multiplex PCR. The table records roughly 250,000 clones, more than 70% of them present only once. Sequencing was carried out using peripheral blood. The receptors here all came from a woman aged 40-49 years who had recovered from COVID-19. Both conserved end residues are part of each CDR3. A D gene is named only where the DNA matches it firmly.

v_call,d_call,j_call,cdr3_aa
TRBV7-2,TRBD2,TRBJ2-7,CASSAPGGTSVYEQYF
TRBV6-5,-,TRBJ1-1,CASSYGVGGTEAFF
TRBV27,-,TRBJ2-3,CASLSPGDTDTQYF
TRBV6-5,TRBD1,TRBJ1-1,CASSPRRGDRPEAFF
TRBV13,TRBD2,TRBJ2-7,CASSLGAGGPYEQYF
TRBV6-5,TRBD1,TRBJ2-7,CASSYRGQGYEQYF
TRBV15,-,TRBJ1-4,CATSRDRHATNEKLFF
TRBV6-5,TRBD1,TRBJ1-6,CASSPHRGNNSPLHF
TRBV19,TRBD1,TRBJ1-2,CASSRGQVNYGYTF
TRBV7-2,-,TRBJ2-7,CASSPPGLRWHEQYF
TRBV6-2/TRBV6-3,TRBD2,TRBJ2-2,CASSREGRATGELFF
TRBV5-1,TRBD1,TRBJ2-7,CASSKRQGAYEQYF
TRBV11-3,TRBD2,TRBJ2-1,CASSLEAGLQFF